One sample yielded the 10 T cell receptor beta chains listed below, sequenced in a study of response to subunit inactivated influenza vaccine. Each CDR3 protein gets one entry after TCRdb re-called the RT-PCR reads with MiXCR. The table lists under 200,000 distinct CDR3 sequences, roughly a tenth of them singletons. The sequenced sample was non-naive T cells sorted from PBMCs, obtained roughly 6 weeks after vaccination. The receptors come from a man aged 50-59 years who received an inactivated influenza vaccine.

The sample holds many counts of this clonotype. This rearrangement joins TRBV28 to TRBJ2-7; D remains unclear. Germline V gives CDR1 MDHEN, CDR2 SYDVKM. V was clipped by 2 bases and J by 3 bases, with 17 bases between them. The CDR3 contains 16 residues. The CDR3 DNA follows: TGTGCCAGCAGTTTAGGTCTCCTAGTAAAAAACTACGAGCAGTACTTC. Protein product: CASSLGLLVKNYEQYF.

This clonotype was seen ten or more times. V is TRBV20-1 and J is TRBJ1-6; no reliable D call. The length of the CDR3 is 13 residues. Trimming removed 0 bases from V and 10 bases from J, with 10 bases in between. Looked up from germline, CDR1 is DFQATT and CDR2 is SNEGSKA (reference sequence). The CDR3 nucleotides read TGCAGTGCTAGAGAGGTGGGGAACTCACCCCTCCACTTT. Its translation: CSAREVGNSPLHF.

This clonotype was seen a few times. The J gene is TRBJ1-2, the V gene TRBV10-3; no clear D gene. Germline CDR1 is ENHRY and CDR2 is SYGVKD. V was cut by 2 bases and J by 5 bases, with 6 bases left in between. This CDR3 contains 12 residues. The DNA of the CDR3 is TGTGCCATCAGTGAGGACCATTATGGCTACACCTTC. Translated: CAISEDHYGYTF.

The chain joins TRBV20-1 to TRBJ2-1; 7 bases agree with TRBD2. Germline loops: CDR1 DFQATT, CDR2 SNEGSKA (reference sequence). Trimming at V came to 6 bases and at J to 4 bases, leaving 3 bases not matched to a gene. The CDR3 sequence is 12 residues long. The CDR3 is CSAKRGYNEQFF. In nucleotides, the CDR3 is TGCAGTGCAAAGCGGGGATACAATGAGCAGTTCTTC.

This clonotype was seen at least ten times. The V gene is TRBV5-6, the J gene TRBJ2-7, with TRBD1 as a possible D gene (6 bases). The CDR3 length is 12 residues. Per germline, CDR1 SGHDT and CDR2 YYEEEE. The germline V and J ends were trimmed by 2 bases and 4 bases, with 7 bases remaining between them. CDR3 sequence: CASSLGGYEQYF. The CDR3 nucleotides read TGTGCCAGCAGCTTAGGGGGATACGAGCAGTACTTC. Combining the CDR3 with reference TRBV5-6 and TRBJ2-7 gives the whole variable domain DAGVTQSPTHLIKTRGQQVTLRCSPKSGHDTVSWYQQALGQGPQFIFQYYEEEERQRGNFPDRFSGHQFPNYSSELNVNALLLGDSALYLCASSLGGYEQYFGPGTRLTVT.

The rearrangement links TRBV5-6 to TRBJ2-6; 9 bases are shared with TRBD1. The CDR3 runs to 18 residues. CDR1 is SGHDT, CDR2 YYEEEE, per germline. V was pared by 2 bases and J by 0 bases, with 6 bases of the junction left unmatched. The CDR3 spells CASSLAGTGFSGANVLTF. DNA for the CDR3: TGTGCCAGCAGCTTAGCCGGGACAGGGTTCTCTGGGGCCAACGTCCTGACTTTC.

This clonotype was counted a few times. This rearrangement joins TRBV4-1 to TRBJ2-4, with unresolved D. The CDR3 extends over 16 amino acids. Germline values: CDR1 MGHRA, CDR2 YSYEKL. Trimming removed 1 base from V and 3 bases from J, with 13 bases in between. In nucleotides, the CDR3 is TGCGCCAGCAGCCAAGCCCCGCTTAGGCTCAAAAACATTCAGTACTTC. Translating it yields CASSQAPLRLKNIQYF.

J is TRBJ1-4 and V is TRBV20-1; no reliable D call. In germline, CDR1 is DFQATT, CDR2 SNEGSKA (reference sequence). The CDR3 is 12 amino acids. V lost 1 base and J lost 7, with 7 bases in between. The CDR3 DNA follows: TGCAGTGCTAGAGCTGCCGGTGAAAAACTGTTTTTT. It translates to CSARAAGEKLFF.

This sequence joins TRBV9 and TRBJ1-5; D call uncertain. This CDR3 contains 13 residues. CDR1 and CDR2 from the germline V gene are SGDLS and YYNGEE. Trimming pared 3 bases from V and 6 bases from J, leaving 10 bases between. The CDR3 coding sequence is TGTGCCAGCAGCGCGGGAACACGTCAGCCCCAGCATTTT. Its translation: CASSAGTRQPQHF.

Only a few counts were recorded for this clonotype. The chain combines TRBV12-3 or TRBV12-4 with TRBJ1-4; possible D gene TRBD1, 6 bases. The CDR3 is 13 residues long. The germline V and J ends were trimmed by 6 bases and 4 bases, with 9 bases remaining between them. Written as DNA, the CDR3 is TGTGCCAGCAGGGGGGGACATAATGAAAAACTGTTTTTT. As protein: CASRGGHNEKLFF.